This TCR beta chain was recorded in a study of blood T cells in healthy people across ages. For the second PCR, which ran for about 7 to 11 cycles, a sample-barcoded 5' primer and a J-beta primer mix were used. Template switching added a 12-random-nucleotide identifier to every cDNA molecule. TCRdb re-called the 5' RACE reads with MiXCR, one entry per CDR3 protein. The sample holds over 1.5 million distinct CDR3 sequences; around 50% are singletons and the top ten take roughly 2%. Each donor was a healthy Caucasian individual from Russia, aged roughly 6 to 100. Researchers report isolating at least 6 million PBMCs per sample. CDR3 length equals 13 residues. Germline V gene lookup returns CDR1 DFQATT and CDR2 SNEGSKA (reference sequence). Trimming removed 5 bases at V and 1 base at J, with 10 bases between.

The sample comprised blood. The rearrangement uses TRBV20-1 and TRBJ2-3; no clear D gene. The receptor was isolated from a woman between 40 and 50 years old in good health. The CDR3 protein is CSAPVTGTDTQYF. In DNA, the CDR3 is TGCAGTGCTCCAGTGACGGGCACAGATACGCAGTATTTT.